One and the same sample provided the 32 T cell receptor beta chains below, sequenced in a study of human T cells and chemical hapten exposure. A single record per CDR3 protein comes from TCRdb applying MiXCR to the RACE reads. The sample consists of around 330,000 distinct CDR3 sequences, around 5% of them appearing once. Time point: pre-sensitization, week 0. The treatment is: therapeutic diphenylcyclopropenone sensitization with weekly scalp DPC. Sequencing used whole blood, obtained in connection with sensitization to the hapten diphenylcyclopropenone (DPC). These receptors were collected from a woman aged 18-30 years with alopecia areata. Some clones in this sample may be carry-over from other donors' samples.

The gene calls are TRBV20-1 and TRBJ1-1, with D hard to call. Trimming took 0 bases from V and 6 from J, leaving 14 bases between them. Germline loops: CDR1 DFQATT, CDR2 SNEGSKA (reference sequence). The CDR3 has 14 amino acids. The CDR3 region has the DNA TGCAGTGCTAGAGATTTTGAAGGACTCGCTGAAGCTTTCTTT. It specifies CSARDFEGLAEAFF.

This clonotype was seen at least ten times. The chain carries TRBV6-5 and TRBJ2-1; 8 positions match TRBD1. The CDR3 loop spans 14 amino acids. V was pared by 6 bases and J by 11 bases, with 12 bases of the junction left unmatched. CDR1 and CDR2 (germline): MNHEY, SVGAGI. This chain's CDR3 is CASRVTGAVGQQFF. CDR3 sequence (DNA): TGTGCCAGCAGAGTGACAGGGGCCGTGGGTCAGCAGTTCTTC.

This clonotype was seen at least ten times. V gene TRBV6-6 combines with J gene TRBJ1-1; no firm D call. The CDR3 length is 12 residues. Trimming pared 6 bases from V and 1 base from J, leaving 6 bases between. Germline V gives CDR1 MNHNY, CDR2 SVGAGI (reference sequence). CDR3 DNA: TGTGCCAGCAGGGACCCGAACACTGAAGCTTTCTTT. It specifies CASRDPNTEAFF.

The chain has TRBV6-5 and TRBJ2-6, with D maybe TRBD2 (6 bases). This CDR3 comprises 16 residues. V dropped 6 bases and J dropped 0 bases, with 12 bases sitting between them. Germline-derived CDR1 and CDR2 are MNHEY and SVGAGI. The CDR3 sequence: CASREGPGSGANVLTF. In DNA, the CDR3 is TGTGCCAGCAGGGAGGGTCCGGGCTCTGGGGCCAACGTCCTGACTTTC.

This clonotype was counted only a few times. This chain links TRBV27 with TRBJ2-1; 12 bases align to TRBD2. With 7 bases clipped from V and 12 bases from J, the junction kept 4 bases outside the gene matches. The CDR3 runs 12 residues. CDR1 and CDR2 from the germline V gene are MNHEY and SMNVEV (reference sequence). The CDR3 loop is CASTTSGGWQFF. Written as DNA, the CDR3 is TGTGCCAGCACCACTAGCGGGGGGTGGCAGTTCTTC.

The table lists this clonotype with many counts. The J gene is TRBJ1-1, the V gene TRBV7-8; tentatively, D is TRBD1 (5 bases). V lost 4 bases and J lost 1, with 16 bases in between. The CDR3 runs 16 residues. The V gene's germline CDR1 is SGHVS and CDR2 FQNEAQ. The CDR3: CASSSIPGTGNTEAFF. For the CDR3, the DNA is TGTGCCAGCAGCTCCATCCCGGGGACTGGGAACACTGAAGCTTTCTTT. Combining the CDR3 with reference TRBV7-8 and TRBJ1-1 gives the whole variable domain GAGVSQSPRYKVAKRGQDVALRCDPISGHVSLFWYQQALGQGPEFLTYFQNEAQLDKSGLPSDRFFAERPEGSVSTLKIQRTQQEDSAVYLCASSSIPGTGNTEAFFGQGTRLTVV.

J is TRBJ2-5 and V is TRBV6-5; 7 bases are a match to TRBD2. Per the germline V gene, CDR1 is MNHEY and CDR2 is SVGAGI. V lost 5 bases and J lost 3; bases outside the gene matches: 15. The CDR3 loop spans 17 amino acids. The CDR3 DNA sequence: TGTGCCAGCAGTGCATCTCGGTTCGGGGGGATGGAAGAGACCCAGTACTTC. It yields the protein CASSASRFGGMEETQYF.

At least ten counts were recorded for this clonotype. This chain uses TRBV4-2 with TRBJ1-4, with unresolved D. The germline CDR1 and CDR2 sequences are LGHNA and YNFKEQ. The CDR3 extends over 12 amino acids. V lost 0 bases, J lost 8 bases, and 4 bases lay in between. The CDR3 loop is CASSQDQEKLFF. For the CDR3, the DNA is TGTGCCAGCAGCCAAGATCAAGAAAAACTGTTTTTT.

This clonotype was counted between two and nine times. The rearrangement uses TRBV5-1 and TRBJ1-2, with D perhaps TRBD1 (6 bases). The germline V gene encodes CDR1 SGHRS and CDR2 YFSETQ. V was cut by 4 bases and J by 4 bases, with 14 bases left in between. This CDR3 contains 14 residues. CDR3 residues: CASSLEQGTYGYTF. As DNA, the CDR3 is TGCGCCAGCAGCCTAGAACAGGGAACCTATGGCTACACCTTC. The full variable domain, in which reference TRBV5-1 and TRBJ1-2 provide the parts outside the CDR3, is KAGVTQTPRYLIKTRGQQVTLSCSPISGHRSVSWYQQTPGQGLQFLFEYFSETQRNKGNFPGRFSGRQFSNSRSEMNVSTLELGDSALYLCASSLEQGTYGYTFGSGTRLTVV.

This chain connects TRBV4-3 to TRBJ1-6; no firm D call. The CDR3 totals 14 residues. The V gene lost 2 bases and the J gene lost 6 bases, with 8 bases spanning the gap. Per the germline V gene, CDR1 is LGHNA and CDR2 is YSLEER. The DNA of the CDR3 is TGCGCCAGCAGCCAAACAGACCTTAATTCACCCCTCCACTTT. The encoded protein is CASSQTDLNSPLHF.

This clonotype was detected only a few times. The CDR3 loop is CASSIDGQETQYF. The CDR3 DNA sequence: TGTGCCAGCAGCATAGACGGGCAAGAGACCCAGTACTTC. The chain recombines TRBV7-3 with TRBJ2-5, with D uncertain. Between the trimmed V and J ends, which lost 5 bases and 2 bases, there was a span of 9 bases. Germline-derived CDR1 and CDR2 are SGHTA and FQGTGA. The CDR3 is made up of 13 amino acids.

This clonotype was detected a few times. The chain is built from TRBV6-2 or TRBV6-3 and TRBJ1-1; weak D call: TRBD1 (6 bases). This CDR3 comprises 14 residues. Trimming cost V 7 bases and J 5 bases, with 17 bases left between them. The germline V gene encodes CDR1 MNHEY and CDR2 SVGEGT. CDR3 nucleotides: TGTGCCAGCATTTCACAGGGTAGGAGGACTGAAGCTTTCTTT. Its protein is CASISQGRRTEAFF.

This clonotype has just a few counts. J is TRBJ1-1 and V is TRBV2, with D tentatively TRBD1 (5 bases). Trimming left V 7 bases short and J 7 bases short, with 16 bases between. This CDR3 contains 13 residues. Germline values: CDR1 SNHLY, CDR2 FYNNEI. DNA of the CDR3: TGTGCCAGCAAGGTGGGCAGGGAGGTTGAAGCTTTCTTT. It codes for CASKVGREVEAFF.

This clonotype occurred many times. The chain couples TRBV5-4 to TRBJ1-1; D is uncertain. Trimming stripped 4 bases from V and 2 bases from J, with 18 bases between. The germline CDR1 and CDR2 sequences are SGHNT and YYREEE (reference sequence). The CDR3 has 16 residues. CDR3 residues: CASSHGPPKLNTEAFF. In nucleotides, the CDR3 is TGTGCCAGCAGCCATGGCCCTCCTAAATTAAACACTGAAGCTTTCTTT.

The chain uses TRBV2 and TRBJ2-4, with D possibly being TRBD1 (6 bases). The CDR3 is 16 amino acids. Germline V gives CDR1 SNHLY, CDR2 FYNNEI. V gave up 5 bases and J gave up 5 bases, with 19 bases separating them. CDR3 protein: CASSFGVRGRENIQYF. DNA for the CDR3: TGTGCCAGCAGTTTTGGGGTCAGGGGCAGGGAAAACATTCAGTACTTC.

CDR3 nucleotide sequence: TGCAGTGCCCGACAGGGGACTCCTTACATGAACACTGAAGCTTTCTTT. Translating it yields CSARQGTPYMNTEAFF. The chain combines TRBV20-1 with TRBJ1-1; 8 bases are a match to TRBD1. CDR1 and CDR2 from the germline V gene are DFQATT and SNEGSKA (reference sequence). Trimming removed 6 bases from V and 0 bases from J; junction bases left unmatched: 12. The CDR3 runs 16 residues.

The chain recombines TRBV7-9 with TRBJ2-1; TRBD2 matches at 10 bases. From germline, CDR1 is SEHNR and CDR2 FQNEAQ (reference sequence). The CDR3 totals 17 residues. Trimming removed 5 bases from V and 0 bases from J; junction bases left unmatched: 7. The CDR3 here is CASSDTSSGGSYNEQFF. The CDR3 nucleotides read TGTGCCAGCAGCGATACATCTAGCGGGGGCTCCTACAATGAGCAGTTCTTC.

CDR3 sequence reads: CASSPRANPNEKLFF. In nucleotides, the CDR3 is TGTGCCAGCTCACCACGGGCAAATCCGAATGAAAAACTGTTTTTT. The V and J genes are TRBV18 and TRBJ1-4, with D uncertain. The CDR3 is made up of 15 amino acids. Germline V gene lookup returns CDR1 KGHSH and CDR2 LQKENI. The V and J ends lost 1 base and 5 bases respectively, with 11 bases between them.

In its sample, this clonotype was seen a few times. The rearrangement links TRBV6-1 to TRBJ1-5, with D uncertain. CDR1 is MNHNS, CDR2 SASEGT, per germline. V was clipped by 1 base and J by 5 bases, with 15 bases between them. The CDR3 consists of 16 residues. CDR3 nucleotide sequence: TGTGCCAGCAGTGAAGTGGCGGGGATAGGTGATCAGCCCCAGCATTTT. It encodes CASSEVAGIGDQPQHF.

A few counts support this clonotype. The V and J genes are TRBV7-8 and TRBJ2-5; 8 positions match TRBD2. The V and J ends lost 5 bases and 7 bases, in that order; junction bases with no gene match: 18. This CDR3 comprises 17 residues. Germline V CDR1 and CDR2: SGHVS, FQNEAQ. CDR3 amino acids: CASSLYPSGGNEGTQYF. As DNA, the CDR3 is TGTGCCAGCAGCCTGTATCCGAGCGGGGGTAACGAAGGGACCCAGTACTTC.

The chain combines TRBV18 with TRBJ1-1, with D perhaps TRBD1 (6 bases). The V and J ends lost 3 bases and 7 bases respectively, with 6 bases between them. CDR3 length: 11 amino acids. Germline assignment: CDR1 KGHSH and CDR2 LQKENI. The CDR3 DNA sequence: TGTGCCAGCTCACCCAGGGGTGAAGCTTTCTTT. Translated: CASSPRGEAFF.

The gene calls are TRBV14 and TRBJ1-3; D not resolved. Trimming stripped 10 bases from V and 3 bases from J, with 7 bases between. The CDR3 extends over 11 amino acids. Germline lookup yields CDR1 SGHDN and CDR2 FVKESK. This CDR3 is CATSIGNTIYF. The CDR3 DNA reads as TGTGCCACCTCTATTGGAAACACCATATATTTT.

This clonotype occurred many times. V gene TRBV12-3 or TRBV12-4 combines with J gene TRBJ2-1, with D unclear. V was shortened by 5 bases and J by 4 bases, with 15 bases between the two germline ends. The CDR3 loop spans 15 amino acids. The CDR3 sequence: CASSADTRTYNEQFF. The DNA for the CDR3 is TGTGCCAGCAGTGCCGACACGAGAACTTACAATGAGCAGTTCTTC.

This clonotype has a handful of counts. The chain joins TRBV24-1 to TRBJ1-2, with TRBD1 as a possible D gene (6 bases). Trimming left V 3 bases short and J 8 bases short, with 15 bases between. This CDR3 is 14 amino acids long. CDR1 is KGHDR and CDR2 is SFDVKD in the germline V gene. In DNA form, the CDR3 reads TGTGCCACCAGTGATCTTGACAGGACCGGGGGCTACACCTTC. Translation: CATSDLDRTGGYTF.

This chain joins TRBV2 and TRBJ1-5; D is unclear. V was clipped by 5 bases and J by 1 base, with 12 bases between them. CDR1 is SNHLY and CDR2 is FYNNEI in the germline V gene. This CDR3 is 15 amino acids long. The CDR3 DNA follows: TGTGCCAGCAGTCCTCGAGGAGTGAGCAATCAGCCCCAGCATTTT. This encodes CASSPRGVSNQPQHF.

This clonotype was counted between two and nine times. J is TRBJ1-1 and V is TRBV7-8; D unclear. This CDR3 is 14 amino acids long. Between the trimmed V and J ends, which lost 1 base and 1 base, there was a span of 7 bases. Germline CDR1 is SGHVS and CDR2 is FQNEAQ. The DNA for the CDR3 is TGTGCCAGCAGCTTAGGGTATGCGAACACTGAAGCTTTCTTT. This sequence encodes CASSLGYANTEAFF.

This clonotype was seen more than once but under ten times. The gene calls are TRBV12-3 or TRBV12-4 and TRBJ2-6; 10 bases line up with TRBD2. CDR3 length equals 20 residues. V was pared by 5 bases and J by 0 bases, with 13 bases of the junction left unmatched. The CDR3 reads CASSLHQRGGLYSGANVLTF. CDR3 coding DNA: TGTGCCAGCAGTCTCCACCAGCGGGGGGGTCTTTACTCTGGGGCCAACGTCCTGACTTTC.

The table lists this clonotype with a few counts. V usage is TRBV29-1 and J usage is TRBJ2-1, with D tentatively TRBD1 or TRBD2 (6 bases each). Germline V gene lookup returns CDR1 SQVTM and CDR2 ANQGSEA. The CDR3 loop spans 12 amino acids. Trimming stripped 3 bases from V and 8 bases from J, with 11 bases between. CDR3 loop: CSVDGGGDEQFF. DNA of the CDR3: TGCAGCGTTGACGGGGGCGGTGATGAGCAGTTCTTC.

This clonotype was found a few times. This chain joins TRBV12-3 or TRBV12-4 and TRBJ1-2, with TRBD1 matching over 7 bases. The CDR3 is made up of 14 amino acids. Losses at the gene ends were 6 bases for V and 5 bases for J; bases not matched to a gene: 9. CDR3 coding DNA: TGTGCCAGCAGGCGACAGGGTGTTGGTTATGGCTACACCTTC. Amino acid sequence: CASRRQGVGYGYTF.

This clonotype has just a few counts. The gene calls are TRBV12-3 or TRBV12-4 and TRBJ1-1; possible D gene TRBD1, 5 bases. Trimming took off 6 bases at V and 4 bases at J, with 15 bases between the two ends. The CDR3 totals 14 residues. CDR3: CASSLPGLGTEAFF. DNA for the CDR3: TGTGCCAGCAGCCTGCCAGGGCTAGGCACTGAAGCTTTCTTT.

This clonotype was counted many times. V gene TRBV12-3 or TRBV12-4 combines with J gene TRBJ1-5; TRBD1 agrees at 9 bases. CDR3 length equals 16 residues. The V segment lost 4 bases and the J segment 4 bases; nucleotides outside the gene matches: 8. The DNA of the CDR3 is TGTGCCAGCAGTTCCGGACAGGGGAGAGGGAATCAGCCCCAGCATTTT. Its protein product is CASSSGQGRGNQPQHF.

The CDR3 protein is CSASVAGGGADTQYF. CDR3 nucleotide sequence: TGCAGTGCTAGCGTAGCGGGGGGAGGGGCAGATACGCAGTATTTT. The chain couples TRBV20-1 to TRBJ2-3; 10 nucleotides agree with TRBD2. Germline CDR1 is DFQATT and CDR2 is SNEGSKA (reference sequence). The CDR3 runs 15 residues. V gave up 3 bases and J gave up 4 bases; unmatched junction bases: 7.